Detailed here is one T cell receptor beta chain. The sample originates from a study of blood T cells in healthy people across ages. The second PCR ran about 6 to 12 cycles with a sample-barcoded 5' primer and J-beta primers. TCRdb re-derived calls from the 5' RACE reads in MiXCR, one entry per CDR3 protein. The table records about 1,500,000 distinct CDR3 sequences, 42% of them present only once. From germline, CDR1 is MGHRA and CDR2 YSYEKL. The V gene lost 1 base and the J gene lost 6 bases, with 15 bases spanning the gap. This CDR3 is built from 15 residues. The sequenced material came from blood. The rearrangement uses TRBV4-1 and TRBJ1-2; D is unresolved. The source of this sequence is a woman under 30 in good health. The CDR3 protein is CASSQGGGIVDGYTF. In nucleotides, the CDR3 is TGCGCCAGCAGCCAAGGGGGAGGGATTGTTGATGGCTACACCTTC.